These 5 T cell receptor beta chains were sequenced from one sample in a study of cytomegalovirus exposure and HLA in healthy donors. PCR primers comprised 60 Vbeta and 13 Jbeta primers. Here immunoSEQ multiplex PCR was the method, and the copy in TCRdb shows in-frame clones only, minus some. The sample lists about 180,000 clones, around 80% seen once, with around 1.2% in the top ten. The source material was PBMCs. These TCRs come from a girl aged 2-10 years in good health and CMV-seropositive.

Concerning this clone: The junction and the germline gene differ at one end; a read error may be behind it. The rearrangement links TRBV9 to TRBJ2-3; D uncertain. CDR1 SGDLS and CDR2 YYNGEE come from the germline V gene. The CDR3 has 15 amino acids. The CDR3 region is CGSSVGVYPADTQYF. DNA for the CDR3: TGTGGCAGCAGCGTAGGTGTCTACCCAGCGGATACGCAGTATTTT.

This clone was counted a single time. The chain couples TRBV25-1 to TRBJ2-7; 9 nucleotides line up with TRBD1. This CDR3 is built from 14 residues. The germline V gene encodes CDR1 MGHDK and CDR2 SYGVNS. V gave up 8 bases and J gave up 2 bases; unmatched junction bases: 7. CDR3 loop: CASRRGQGAYEQYF. CDR3 DNA: TGTGCCAGCCGAAGGGGACAGGGCGCCTACGAGCAGTACTTC.

The chain has TRBV11-3 and TRBJ1-5, with D maybe TRBD1 (6 bases). The V and J ends lost 3 bases and 0 bases respectively, with 12 bases between them. There are 16 residues in the CDR3. CDR1 and CDR2 (germline): SGHNT, YENEEA. The CDR3 spells CASSFKGGDSNQPQHF. The CDR3 DNA reads as TGTGCCAGCAGCTTTAAGGGGGGGGATAGCAATCAGCCCCAGCATTTT.

This chain joins TRBV30 and TRBJ2-7, with 7 bases identical to TRBD1. V lost 3 bases and J lost 0; bases outside the gene matches: 11. The CDR3 is 16 amino acids. Germline V lookup: CDR1 GTSNPN, CDR2 SVGIG (reference sequence). The CDR3: CAWSVTGAGRSYEQYF. For the CDR3, the DNA is TGTGCCTGGAGCGTAACAGGGGCCGGCCGCTCCTACGAGCAGTACTTC.

This chain links TRBV6-5 with TRBJ2-1, with TRBD2 identical over 12 bases. Looked up from germline, CDR1 is MNHEY and CDR2 is SVGAGI. The length of the CDR3 is 14 residues. Trimming removed 7 bases from V and 7 bases from J; junction bases left unmatched: 5. The CDR3 loop is CASTRLAGVNEQFF. CDR3 sequence (DNA): TGTGCCAGCACGCGACTAGCGGGAGTAAATGAGCAGTTCTTC.